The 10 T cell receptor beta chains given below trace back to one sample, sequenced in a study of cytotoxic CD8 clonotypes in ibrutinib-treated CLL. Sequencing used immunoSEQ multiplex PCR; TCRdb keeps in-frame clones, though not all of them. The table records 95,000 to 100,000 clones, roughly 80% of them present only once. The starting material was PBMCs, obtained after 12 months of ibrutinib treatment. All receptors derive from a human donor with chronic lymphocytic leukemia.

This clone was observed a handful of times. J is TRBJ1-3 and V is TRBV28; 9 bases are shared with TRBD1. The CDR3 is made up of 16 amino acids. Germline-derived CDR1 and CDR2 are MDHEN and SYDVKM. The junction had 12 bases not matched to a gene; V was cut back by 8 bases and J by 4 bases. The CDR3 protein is CASAYPPGQGGNTIYF. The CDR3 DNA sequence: TGTGCCAGCGCCTACCCTCCGGGACAGGGAGGAAACACCATATATTTT.

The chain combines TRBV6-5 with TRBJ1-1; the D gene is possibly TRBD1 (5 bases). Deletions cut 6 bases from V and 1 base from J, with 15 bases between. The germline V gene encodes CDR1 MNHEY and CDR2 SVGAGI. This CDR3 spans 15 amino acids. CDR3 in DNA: TGTGCCAGCAGCCGCGACGGGGGGGGGAACACTGAAGCTTTCTTT. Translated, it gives CASSRDGGGNTEAFF.

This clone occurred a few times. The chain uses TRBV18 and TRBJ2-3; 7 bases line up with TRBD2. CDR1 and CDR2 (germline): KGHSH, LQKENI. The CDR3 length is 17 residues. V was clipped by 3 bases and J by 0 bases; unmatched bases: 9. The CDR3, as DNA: TGTGCCAGCTCACCCTCCTTAGCGGGTGTAAGCACAGATACGCAGTATTTT. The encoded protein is CASSPSLAGVSTDTQYF.

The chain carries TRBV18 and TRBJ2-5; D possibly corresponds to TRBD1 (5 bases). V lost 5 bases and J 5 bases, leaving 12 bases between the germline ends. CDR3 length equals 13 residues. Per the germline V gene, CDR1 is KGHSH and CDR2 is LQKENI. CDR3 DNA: TGTGCCAGCTCAGCCTCTGGGGCGGAGACCCAGTACTTC. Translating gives CASSASGAETQYF.

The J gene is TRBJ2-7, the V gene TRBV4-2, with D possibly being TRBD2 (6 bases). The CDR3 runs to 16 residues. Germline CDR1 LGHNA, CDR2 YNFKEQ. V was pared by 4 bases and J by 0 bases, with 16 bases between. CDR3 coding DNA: TGTGCCAGCAGCCCTCCCCGGGCCGGGGGCTCCTACGAGCAGTACTTC. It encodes CASSPPRAGGSYEQYF.

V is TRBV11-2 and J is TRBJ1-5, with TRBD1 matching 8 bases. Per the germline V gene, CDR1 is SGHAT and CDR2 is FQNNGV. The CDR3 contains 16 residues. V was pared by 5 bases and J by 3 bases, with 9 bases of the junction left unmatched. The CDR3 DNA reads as TGTGCCAGCAGCATCAGCGGACAGGGCGACAATCAGCCCCAGCATTTT. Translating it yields CASSISGQGDNQPQHF.

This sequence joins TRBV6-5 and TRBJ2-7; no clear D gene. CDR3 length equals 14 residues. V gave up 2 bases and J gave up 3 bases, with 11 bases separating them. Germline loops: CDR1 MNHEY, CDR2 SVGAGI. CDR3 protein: CASSYGRDFYEQYF. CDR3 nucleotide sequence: TGTGCCAGCAGTTACGGGCGAGATTTCTACGAGCAGTACTTC.

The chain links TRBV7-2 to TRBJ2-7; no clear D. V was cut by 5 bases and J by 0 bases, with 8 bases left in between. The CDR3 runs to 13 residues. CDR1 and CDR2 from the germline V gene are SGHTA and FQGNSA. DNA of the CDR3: TGTGCCAGCAGCCGAGAATTCTCCTACGAGCAGTACTTC. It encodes CASSREFSYEQYF.

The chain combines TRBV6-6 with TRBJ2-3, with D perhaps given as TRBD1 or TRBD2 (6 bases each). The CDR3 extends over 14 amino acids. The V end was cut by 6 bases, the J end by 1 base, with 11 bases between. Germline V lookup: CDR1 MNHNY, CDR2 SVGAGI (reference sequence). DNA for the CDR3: TGTGCCAGCAGCAAGGGGGGCCGCACAGATACGCAGTATTTT. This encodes CASSKGGRTDTQYF.

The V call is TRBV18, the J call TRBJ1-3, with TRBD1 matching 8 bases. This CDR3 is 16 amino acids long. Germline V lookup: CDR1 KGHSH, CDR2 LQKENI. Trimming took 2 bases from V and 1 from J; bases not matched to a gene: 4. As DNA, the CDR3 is TGTGCCAGCTCACCATTCAGGGGGCAATCTGGAAACACCATATATTTT. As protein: CASSPFRGQSGNTIYF.